The present TCR beta chain was sequenced within a study of Tregs in tolerant kidney transplant recipients. Note on this clone: What it recognizes is unknown.

Study results and caveats: Nucleotide sequences could not be compared across some patients' samples due to primer changes. Validation in larger populations is needed because few patients were studied.

CDR1 and CDR2 from the germline V gene are SEHNR and FQNEAQ (reference sequence). The CDR3 is 16 residues long. The trim removed 5 bases at V and 4 bases at J, leaving 9 bases unmatched. The protocol was immunoSEQ multiplex PCR, while the TCRdb copy is restricted to in-frame clones and leaves out a portion. The data contain around 78,000 clones, approximately 90% of them singletons. Unstimulated regulatory T cells (CD4+CD25+CD127-), CD4+CD25- non-regulatory cells, CD4 and CD8 cells were FACS-sorted from thawed PBMCs. Thawed PBMCs were rested overnight at 37°C with 150 to 200 IU/ml IL-2 before regulatory T cell sorting.

The clonotype originates from a human donor who received a combined kidney and bone marrow transplant. The chain uses TRBV7-9 and TRBJ2-3; TRBD1 agrees at 10 bases. The sequencing used Tregs from blood, collected before the transplant. The CDR3, as DNA: TGTGCCAGCAGCGGCTGGGACAGGGGTCAGGCAGATACGCAGTATTTT. It is translated as CASSGWDRGQADTQYF.